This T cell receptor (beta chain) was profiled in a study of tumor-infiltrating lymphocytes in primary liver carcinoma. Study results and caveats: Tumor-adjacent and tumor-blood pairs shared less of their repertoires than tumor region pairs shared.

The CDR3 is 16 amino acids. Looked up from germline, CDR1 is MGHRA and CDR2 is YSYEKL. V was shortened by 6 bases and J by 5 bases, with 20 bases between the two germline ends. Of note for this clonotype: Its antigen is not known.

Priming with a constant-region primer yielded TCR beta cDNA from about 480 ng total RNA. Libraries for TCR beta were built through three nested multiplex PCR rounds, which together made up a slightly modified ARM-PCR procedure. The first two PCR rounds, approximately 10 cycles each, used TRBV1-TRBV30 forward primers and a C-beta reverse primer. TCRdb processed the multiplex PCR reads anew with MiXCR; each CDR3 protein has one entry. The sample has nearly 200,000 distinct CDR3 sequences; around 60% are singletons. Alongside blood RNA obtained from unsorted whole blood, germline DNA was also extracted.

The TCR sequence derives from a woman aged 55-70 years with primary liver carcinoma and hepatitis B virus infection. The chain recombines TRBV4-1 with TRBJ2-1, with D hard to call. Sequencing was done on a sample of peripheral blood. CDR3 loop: CASRRRLVADHNEQFF. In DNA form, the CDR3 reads TGCGCCAGCAGACGTAGACTCGTGGCGGACCACAATGAGCAGTTCTTC.